Each of the 3 T cell receptor beta chains below was sequenced from the same sample in a study of human T cells and chemical hapten exposure. Via MiXCR, TCRdb re-called the RACE reads, giving one row per CDR3 protein. Among 150,000 to 200,000 distinct CDR3 sequences listed, about 22% were seen once. Time point specified: patch test 3, about 24 weeks after DPC sensitization. Treatment described: therapeutic diphenylcyclopropenone sensitization with weekly scalp DPC. The sequencing used whole blood, collected in connection with sensitization to the hapten diphenylcyclopropenone (DPC). These receptor sequences come from a woman in her thirties or forties with alopecia areata. Some clones in this sample may be carry-over from other donors' samples.

This clonotype was picked up many times. The V call is TRBV27, the J call TRBJ2-3; D remains ambiguous. Trimming cost V 5 bases and J 2 bases, with 5 bases left between them. Germline V lookup: CDR1 MNHEY, CDR2 SMNVEV (reference sequence). The CDR3 has 12 amino acids. CDR3 coding DNA: TGTGCCAGCAGTCAGAACACAGATACGCAGTATTTT. Its translation is CASSQNTDTQYF.

This clonotype was detected ten times or more. The J gene is TRBJ1-2, the V gene TRBV7-2, with no clear D. The germline V gene encodes CDR1 SGHTA and CDR2 FQGNSA. The CDR3 is 14 residues long. Deletions cut 5 bases from V and 6 bases from J, with 16 bases between. The CDR3 protein is CASSPTTVPNGYTF. DNA of the CDR3: TGTGCCAGCAGCCCTACTACAGTACCTAATGGCTACACCTTC.

The CDR3 nucleotides read TGTGCCAGCAGCTTAGAGGGGACTAACGGACATGAGCAGTTCTTC. It translates to CASSLEGTNGHEQFF. The chain recombines TRBV7-6 with TRBJ2-1; 7 nucleotides line up with TRBD2. Unmatched junction bases numbered 8, after V lost 1 base and J lost 8 bases. Germline V gene sequence: CDR1 SGHVS, CDR2 FNYEAQ. This CDR3 is built from 15 residues.